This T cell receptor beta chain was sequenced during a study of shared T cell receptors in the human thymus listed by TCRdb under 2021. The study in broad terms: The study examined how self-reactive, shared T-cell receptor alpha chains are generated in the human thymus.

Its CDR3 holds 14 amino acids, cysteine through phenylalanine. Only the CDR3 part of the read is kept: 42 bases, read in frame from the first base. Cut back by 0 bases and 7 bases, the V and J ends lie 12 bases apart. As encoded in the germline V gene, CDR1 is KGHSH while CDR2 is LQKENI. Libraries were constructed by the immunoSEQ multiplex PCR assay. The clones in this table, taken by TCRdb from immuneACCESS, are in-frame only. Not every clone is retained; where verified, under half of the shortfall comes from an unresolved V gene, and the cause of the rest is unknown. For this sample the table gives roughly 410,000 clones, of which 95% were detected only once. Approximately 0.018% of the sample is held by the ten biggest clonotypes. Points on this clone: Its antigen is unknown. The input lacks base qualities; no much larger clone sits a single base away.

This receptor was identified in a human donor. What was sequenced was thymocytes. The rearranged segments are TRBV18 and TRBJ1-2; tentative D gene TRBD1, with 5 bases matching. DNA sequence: TGTGCCAGCTCACCACCCCCTTGCAGGGCTGGCTACACCTTC. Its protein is CASSPPPCRAGYTF. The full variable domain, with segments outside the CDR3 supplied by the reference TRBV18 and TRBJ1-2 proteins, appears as NAGVMQNPRHLVRRRGQEARLRCSPMKGHSHVYWYRQLPEEGLKFMVYLQKENIIDESGMPKERFSAEFPKEGPSILRIQQVVRGDSAAYFCASSPPPCRAGYTFGSGTRLTVV.